This T cell receptor beta chain was recovered during a study of T cells after posttransplantation cyclophosphamide. Study-wide results and limits: Blood and skin or GI T cell repertoires showed limited TRB overlap. After PTCy, TRB diversity resembled that of CNI/methotrexate controls. Donor-recipient repertoire similarity was low at 1-2 months, rising over year one.

This CDR3 has 14 amino acids. Germline assignment: CDR1 MNHEY and CDR2 SVGAGI. V was cut by 2 bases and J by 5 bases, with 13 bases left in between. Produced via immunoSEQ multiplex PCR; TCRdb's table is partial and in-frame only. Of about 10,000 clones in the sample, approximately 78% were seen once. Worth noting for this clone: Antigen unknown.

A marrow graft followed busulfan-fludarabine conditioning, with cyclophosphamide on days +3 and +4. The chain is built from TRBV6-5 and TRBJ2-7; the D gene is possibly TRBD1 (6 bases). The starting material was PBMCs, obtained approximately 1,900 days after a stem cell transplant with posttransplant cyclophosphamide. The source of this sequence is a female patient between 35 and 55 years old who received an allogeneic stem cell transplant from a related donor, was CMV-positive, and had no GVHD. A share of the T cells may be of graft donor origin. The CDR3 protein is CASSYGGPENEQYF. The CDR3 DNA reads as TGTGCCAGCAGTTACGGGGGCCCGGAGAACGAGCAGTACTTC.